A selection of T cell receptor beta chains follows, all from one sample in a study of T cell responses to AZD1222 COVID-19 vaccine. Only in-frame clones appear in the TCRdb table, and some are missing; sequencing was by immunoSEQ multiplex PCR. The repertoire has 150,000 to 200,000 clones, 70% to 90% of them found once; the top ten carry about 9.9%. The sample here was peripheral blood, taken 28 days after the second AZD1222 dose. These TCRs come from an adult who received the AZD1222 COVID-19 vaccine. Both conserved end residues are part of each CDR3. Each record gives: D gene, V gene, J gene, CDR3 length, clone size, CDR3 protein, CDR3 DNA. The D gene is left open where the match is weak. Clone size is not always given. Where it is, it says once, few, many or a class for expanded clones.

NA	TRBV5-4	TRBJ1-6	15	NA	CASSSQGLGLGPLHF	TGTGCCAGCAGCTCGCAGGGCCTTGGATTGGGACCCCTCCACTTT
TRBD1	TRBV29-1	TRBJ1-2	13	once	CGSRTGVNYGYTF	TGCGGGTCCCGGACAGGGGTTAACTATGGCTACACCTTC
NA	TRBV6-5	TRBJ1-3	16	NA	CASSYLRESSGNTIYF	TGTGCCAGCAGTTATTTAAGGGAAAGCTCTGGAAACACCATATATTTT
NA	TRBV28	TRBJ2-7	15	NA	CASSLTGALPYEQYF	TGTGCCAGCAGTCTAACAGGTGCCCTTCCCTACGAGCAGTACTTC
NA	TRBV6-4	TRBJ2-1	14	few	CANPRDLPYNEQFF	TGTGCCAACCCCCGGGATTTACCCTACAATGAGCAGTTCTTC
NA	TRBV29-1	TRBJ1-1	14	NA	CSVIGASLNTEAFF	TGCAGCGTTATAGGGGCAAGCCTGAACACTGAAGCTTTCTTT
NA	TRBV7-9	TRBJ2-2	15	NA	CASSPLMATTGELFF	TGTGCCAGCAGCCCCCTAATGGCAACTACCGGGGAGCTGTTTTTT
TRBD1	TRBV15	TRBJ2-3	13	NA	CATKQGNTDTQYF	TGTGCCACTAAACAGGGGAATACAGATACGCAGTATTTT
NA	TRBV6-2/TRBV6-3	TRBJ1-1	16	once	CASSYVFGEIDTEAFF	TGTGCCAGCAGTTACGTATTTGGGGAGATAGACACTGAAGCTTTCTTT
NA	TRBV15	TRBJ2-1	15	NA	CATSAGLPTGNEQFF	TGTGCCACCAGCGCGGGACTCCCAACGGGCAATGAGCAGTTCTTC
NA	TRBV6-6	TRBJ2-7	13	NA	CASSYFYDGEQYF	TGTGCCAGCAGTTACTTTTACGATGGCGAGCAGTACTTC
NA	TRBV7-2	TRBJ1-2	14	NA	CASSPTGANYGYTF	TGTGCCAGCAGCCCGACGGGGGCGAACTATGGCTACACCTTC
NA	TRBV24-1	TRBJ1-1	13	few	CARCRRVNTEAFF	TGTGCAAGATGTCGGAGGGTTAACACTGAAGCTTTCTTT
TRBD1	TRBV7-9	TRBJ1-1	12	NA	CASSRETGVAFF	TGTGCCAGCAGCCGCGAGACAGGGGTAGCTTTCTTT
TRBD1	TRBV4-2	TRBJ1-6	17	NA	CASSQVVTGGKNSPLHF	TGTGCCAGCAGCCAAGTCGTTACAGGGGGGAAAAATTCACCCCTCCACTTT
TRBD1	TRBV28	TRBJ1-5	16	NA	CASTLPGQGVIEPQHF	TGTGCCAGCACTTTACCGGGACAGGGGGTCATCGAGCCCCAGCATTTT
NA	TRBV7-3	TRBJ2-4	13	NA	CASSLDHKNIQYF	TGTGCCAGCAGCTTGGATCACAAAAACATTCAGTACTTC
TRBD1	TRBV15	TRBJ1-5	14	once	CATRGQGSNQPQHF	TGTGCCACCAGGGGACAGGGGAGCAATCAGCCCCAGCATTTT
TRBD2	TRBV6-2/TRBV6-3	TRBJ2-3	15	NA	CASSRLAGDTDTQYF	TGTGCCAGCAGTCGACTAGCGGGGGACACAGATACGCAGTATTTT
TRBD2	TRBV15	TRBJ2-7	14	NA	CATSSASGYYEQYF	TGTGCCACCAGCAGTGCTAGCGGCTACTACGAGCAGTACTTC
NA	TRBV6-1	TRBJ2-7	11	once	CASSDLLEQYF	TGTGCCAGCAGTGATCTTCTCGAGCAGTACTTC
NA	TRBV5-1	TRBJ1-2	15	once	CASSLGGDVTYGYTF	TGCGCCAGCAGCTTGGGAGGGGACGTAACCTATGGCTACACCTTC
TRBD1	TRBV16	TRBJ1-2	14	NA	CASSQDRGIYGYTF	TGTGCCAGCAGCCAAGACAGGGGAATCTATGGCTACACCTTC
TRBD1	TRBV15	TRBJ2-7	14	NA	CATSGQGSEVEQYF	TGTGCCACCAGCGGACAGGGTAGTGAGGTCGAGCAGTACTTC
NA	TRBV27	TRBJ2-7	14	NA	CASSLSTPTYEQYF	TGTGCCAGCAGTTTATCGACTCCTACCTACGAGCAGTACTTC
NA	TRBV29-1	TRBJ2-2	12	few	CSVKIVGGELFF	TGCAGCGTCAAGATCGTGGGCGGGGAGCTGTTTTTT
TRBD1	TRBV6-1	TRBJ2-7	16	NA	CASSESDRYLSYEQYF	TGTGCCAGCAGTGAATCGGACAGGTATTTATCCTACGAGCAGTACTTC
NA	TRBV5-4	TRBJ1-4	13	NA	CASSTRDVEKLFF	TGTGCCAGCAGCACCAGGGATGTAGAAAAACTGTTTTTT
TRBD1	TRBV24-1	TRBJ1-2	14	NA	CATSAPGQGDGYTF	TGTGCCACCAGTGCCCCGGGACAGGGGGATGGCTACACCTTC
TRBD1	TRBV10-3	TRBJ2-5	14	NA	CAISPGTGQETQYF	TGTGCCATCAGCCCCGGGACAGGGCAAGAGACCCAGTACTTC
NA	TRBV5-5	TRBJ1-1	15	NA	CASSLLAAGNTEAFF	TGTGCCAGCAGCTTACTAGCGGCGGGGAACACTGAAGCTTTCTTT
NA	TRBV19	TRBJ1-2	16	NA	CASSIDFLGFGYGYTF	TGTGCCAGTAGTATAGATTTCTTGGGCTTCGGTTATGGCTACACCTTC
TRBD2	TRBV7-3	TRBJ2-2	17	NA	CASSSRSGLGNTGELFF	TGTGCCAGCAGCTCGCGATCTGGACTAGGAAACACCGGGGAGCTGTTTTTT
TRBD2	TRBV27	TRBJ2-1	16	NA	CASRPHSGGAGNEQFF	TGTGCCAGCAGACCTCATAGCGGGGGGGCGGGCAATGAGCAGTTCTTC
NA	TRBV6-4	TRBJ2-2	15	once	CASSVDYPNTGELFF	TGTGCCAGCAGTGTGGACTACCCGAACACCGGGGAGCTGTTTTTT
TRBD2	TRBV28	TRBJ2-2	17	NA	CASSFGSLAGYTGELFF	TGTGCCAGCAGTTTCGGGTCGCTAGCGGGGTACACCGGGGAGCTGTTTTTT
TRBD2	TRBV6-5	TRBJ2-7	12	few	CASTAGVREQYF	TGTGCCAGCACTGCGGGGGTCCGAGAGCAGTACTTC
TRBD1	TRBV5-1	TRBJ1-1	16	NA	CASSSTGGQARTEAFF	TGCGCCAGCAGCTCCACAGGGGGCCAAGCCCGCACTGAAGCTTTCTTT
NA	TRBV3-1/TRBV3-2	TRBJ1-5	17	NA	CASSQEGGGYSNQPQHF	TGTGCCAGCAGCCAAGAAGGTGGAGGGTATAGCAATCAGCCCCAGCATTTT
TRBD1	TRBV28	TRBJ1-2	17	NA	CASSYTGGGGWPYGYTF	TGTGCCAGCAGCTACACAGGGGGCGGCGGTTGGCCCTATGGCTACACCTTC
NA	TRBV12-5	TRBJ1-3	17	NA	CASGFPGGPHSGNTIYF	TGTGCTAGTGGTTTCCCCGGGGGCCCACACTCTGGAAACACCATATATTTT